The 18 T cell receptor beta chains below all came from one sample that was sequenced in a study of T-cell memory formation after mild COVID-19. Via MiXCR, TCRdb re-called the 5' RACE reads, giving one row per CDR3 protein. Here the sample spans roughly 300,000 distinct CDR3 sequences, under 8.5% being singletons. The sample comprised PBMCs or a T cell subset sorted from them (not recorded which). These receptors came from a man aged 18 to 30 who had mild COVID-19 (a few samples of this study predate the infection). Cell type and time point are not known.

This clonotype was recorded at least ten times. This chain uses TRBV5-1 with TRBJ2-7, with D possibly being TRBD1 or TRBD2 (5 bases each). This CDR3 contains 15 residues. Trimming pared 0 bases from V and 5 bases from J, leaving 15 bases between. Germline CDR1 reads SGHRS; CDR2 reads YFSETQ. The CDR3 coding sequence is TGCGCCAGCAGCTTGGAGGGACCGCCCGATGACGAGCAGTACTTC. This translates into CASSLEGPPDDEQYF.

This clonotype was seen repeatedly, ten times or more. This chain uses TRBV6-5 with TRBJ1-5, with D perhaps TRBD1 (6 bases). There are 18 residues in the CDR3. In germline, CDR1 is MNHEY, CDR2 SVGAGI. Trimming shortened V by 4 bases and J by 1 base, and 20 bases separated the two germline ends. CDR3 residues: CASSSRGDKSKSNQPQHF. The CDR3 coding sequence is TGTGCCAGCAGTTCAAGAGGGGACAAATCGAAGAGCAATCAGCCCCAGCATTTT.

Ten or more counts support this clonotype. The chain carries TRBV3-1 and TRBJ2-3; D may be TRBD1 or TRBD2 (5 bases each). This CDR3 contains 16 residues. CDR1 is LGHDT and CDR2 is YNNKEL in the germline V gene (reference sequence). V was shortened by 0 bases and J by 2 bases, with 12 bases between the two germline ends. In DNA, the CDR3 is TGTGCCAGCAGCCAAGACGGGACCACCTACACAGATACGCAGTATTTT. It codes for CASSQDGTTYTDTQYF.

This clonotype was seen more than once but under ten times. The chain couples TRBV4-2 to TRBJ2-1, with 9 bases aligning to TRBD2. The length of the CDR3 is 17 residues. Germline assignment: CDR1 LGHNA and CDR2 YNFKEQ. V lost 3 bases to trimming and J lost 8 bases; unmatched junction nucleotides: 14. The DNA of the CDR3 is TGTGCCAGCAGCCAGTCGGCTAGCGGGGAGTTGGCAGATGAGCAGTTCTTC. Translation gives CASSQSASGELADEQFF.

This clonotype was seen more than once but under ten times. This chain connects TRBV20-1 to TRBJ1-2; no clear D gene. The V gene lost 6 bases and the J gene lost 8 bases, with 13 bases spanning the gap. The CDR3 contains 11 residues. Germline V CDR1 and CDR2: DFQATT, SNEGSKA (reference sequence). The CDR3 DNA reads TGCAGTGCCATCCGACCGGGGGGCTACACCTTC. Its translation: CSAIRPGGYTF.

This chain joins TRBV18 and TRBJ1-2; 9 positions match TRBD1. Germline CDR1 KGHSH, CDR2 LQKENI. The J segment lost 6 bases and the V segment lost 3 bases, leaving 11 bases of the junction unmatched. This CDR3 has 16 residues. The CDR3 bases are TGTGCCAGCTCACCCCTTATGGGACAGGGCTCCCATGGCTACACCTTC. Translated: CASSPLMGQGSHGYTF.

The CDR3 coding sequence is TGTGCCAGCAGCCTCGCCCGCCCGTGGGAGACCCAGTACTTC. Translating gives CASSLARPWETQYF. This chain connects TRBV21-1 to TRBJ2-5; the table's D call of TRBD2 was not tested on the DNA. TRBV21-1 represents a pseudogene. This CDR3 has 14 amino acids.

This clonotype showed up just a few times. The gene calls are TRBV28 and TRBJ1-1, with D unresolved. Trimming took 0 bases from V and 0 from J, leaving 5 bases between them. This CDR3 has 14 residues. Per the germline V gene, CDR1 is MDHEN and CDR2 is SYDVKM. The CDR3 protein is CASSLWKMNTEAFF. CDR3 DNA sequence: TGTGCCAGCAGTTTATGGAAAATGAACACTGAAGCTTTCTTT. Supplemented by reference TRBV28 and TRBJ1-1, the full variable domain reads DVKVTQSSRYLVKRTGEKVFLECVQDMDHENMFWYRQDPGLGLRLIYFSYDVKMKEKGDIPEGYSVSREKKERFSLILESASTNQTSMYLCASSLWKMNTEAFFGQGTRLTVV.

The chain carries TRBV18 and TRBJ1-1; TRBD1 matches at 7 bases. Germline CDR1 is KGHSH and CDR2 is LQKENI. V gave up 2 bases and J gave up 0 bases; unmatched junction bases: 6. The CDR3 length is 16 residues. The CDR3 nucleotides read TGTGCCAGCTCACCAGACAGGGAGCTCATGAACACTGAAGCTTTCTTT. Translated: CASSPDRELMNTEAFF.

As to this clonotype: One end of the junction is discordant with germline, which a read error may explain. This chain joins TRBV11-3 and TRBJ1-1; the D gene is possibly TRBD1 (5 bases). CDR3 size: 15 residues. CDR1 and CDR2 from the germline V gene are SGHNT and YENEEA. The CDR3 is CASSLDPGLDTEAFF. The CDR3 DNA sequence: TGTGCCAGCAGCCTAGATCCAGGGTTGGACACTGAAGCTTTCTTT.

The V and J genes are TRBV5-8 and TRBJ1-1, with D maybe TRBD1 (5 bases). The CDR3 covers 15 residues. CDR1 and CDR2 (germline): SGHTS, YDEGEE. V was trimmed by 2 bases and J by 8 bases, leaving 19 bases between them. CDR3 bases: TGTGCCAGCAGCTTTGGTCAGGGAGCTTACGAAGAAGCTTTCTTT. Residues: CASSFGQGAYEEAFF.

This clonotype was found many times. The CDR3 coding sequence is TGCGCCAGCAGCCCCCTCCCGGGGAAAGAGACCCAGTACTTC. Its protein product is CASSPLPGKETQYF. J is TRBJ2-5 and V is TRBV4-1; possible D gene TRBD2, 5 bases. V shed 4 bases and J shed 3 bases, with 12 bases lying between them. The CDR3 contains 14 residues. Germline assignment: CDR1 MGHRA and CDR2 YSYEKL.

Ten or more counts support this clonotype. One end of the junction does not line up with germline, which may come from a read error. The rearrangement joins TRBV29-1 to TRBJ1-2, with D perhaps matching TRBD1 (5 bases). This CDR3 has 11 amino acids. Germline V gene sequence: CDR1 SQVTM, CDR2 ANQGSEA. For the CDR3, the DNA is TGCAGCGGTGAAGACGGGGGAGGCTACACCTTC. It specifies CSGEDGGGYTF. The full variable domain, rest sourced from reference TRBV29-1 and TRBJ1-2, is SAVISQKPSRDICQRGTSLTIQCQVDSQVTMMFWYRQQPGQSLTLIATANQGSEATYESGFVIDKFPISRPNLTFSTLTVSNMSPEDSSIYLCSGEDGGGYTFGSGTRLTVV.

This clonotype was observed many times. This rearrangement joins TRBV7-2 to TRBJ2-3, with a possible D match to TRBD2 (5 bases). Germline V gene data show CDR1 as SGHTA and CDR2 as FQGNSA. The length of the CDR3 is 15 residues. Trimming took off 5 bases at V and 5 bases at J, with 17 bases between the two ends. The CDR3 nucleotides read TGTGCCAGCAGCCCCTTGAGACGGGCGGGAGATACGCAGTATTTT. Its translation is CASSPLRRAGDTQYF.

CDR3 residues: CASSYSRKEATDTQYF. CDR3 bases: TGTGCCAGCAGTTACAGCCGGAAGGAGGCCACAGATACGCAGTATTTT. V gene TRBV6-2 or TRBV6-3 combines with J gene TRBJ2-3, with D possibly being TRBD2 (5 bases). The germline V gene encodes CDR1 MNHEY and CDR2 SVGEGT. Trimming left V 2 bases short and J 2 bases short, with 14 bases between. This CDR3 has 16 residues.

The gene calls are TRBV5-6 and TRBJ2-2; D gene ambiguous. The CDR3 extends over 15 amino acids. Germline V lookup: CDR1 SGHDT, CDR2 YYEEEE. V lost 1 base and J lost 5, with 12 bases in between. The CDR3 DNA sequence: TGTGCCAGCAGCTTGTATACAATTAGGACCGGGGAGCTGTTTTTT. This codes for CASSLYTIRTGELFF.

This clonotype was seen many times. This chain links TRBV6-5 with TRBJ1-4; D not certain. The CDR3 runs to 14 residues. CDR1 is MNHEY and CDR2 is SVGAGI in the germline V gene. V was pared by 0 bases and J by 7 bases, with 9 bases between. The CDR3 loop reads CASSYSQTREKLFF. The CDR3 DNA follows: TGTGCCAGCAGTTACTCACAGACGCGTGAAAAACTGTTTTTT.

V and J are TRBV12-3 or TRBV12-4 and TRBJ2-3; D is perhaps TRBD1 or TRBD2 (5 bases each). The CDR3 extends over 14 amino acids. Deletions cut 4 bases from V and 7 bases from J, with 15 bases between. CDR3 coding DNA: TGTGCCAGCAGTTCCGGGGCCTTGGGGAATACGCAGTATTTT. Protein: CASSSGALGNTQYF.